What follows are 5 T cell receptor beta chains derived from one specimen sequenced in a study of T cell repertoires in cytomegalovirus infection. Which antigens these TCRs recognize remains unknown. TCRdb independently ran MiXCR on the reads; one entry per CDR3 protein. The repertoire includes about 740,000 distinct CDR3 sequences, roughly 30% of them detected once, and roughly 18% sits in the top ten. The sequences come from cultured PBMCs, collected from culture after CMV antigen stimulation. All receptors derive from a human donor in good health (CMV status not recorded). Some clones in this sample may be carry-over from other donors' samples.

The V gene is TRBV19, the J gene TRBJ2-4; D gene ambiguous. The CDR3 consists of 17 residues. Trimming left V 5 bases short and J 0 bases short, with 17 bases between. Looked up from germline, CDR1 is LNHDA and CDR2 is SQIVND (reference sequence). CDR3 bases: TGTGCCAGTAGTCCTAGGTTGAAGCCCGAAGCCAAAAACATTCAGTACTTC. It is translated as CASSPRLKPEAKNIQYF.

CDR3 bases: TGTGCCAGCAGCGTAGCTACGGGACTATCGGAGACCCAGTACTTC. Protein product: CASSVATGLSETQYF. The genes are TRBV9 and TRBJ2-5; 7 bases map to TRBD2. Per germline, CDR1 SGDLS and CDR2 YYNGEE. CDR3 size: 15 residues. Trimming at V came to 0 bases and at J to 5 bases, leaving 7 bases not matched to a gene.

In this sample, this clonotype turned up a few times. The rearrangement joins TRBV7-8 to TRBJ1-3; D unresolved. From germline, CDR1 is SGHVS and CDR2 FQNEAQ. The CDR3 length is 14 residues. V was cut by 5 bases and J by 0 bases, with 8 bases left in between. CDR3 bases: TGTGCCAGCAGCCGGTACGGCTCTGGAAACACCATATATTTT. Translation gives CASSRYGSGNTIYF.

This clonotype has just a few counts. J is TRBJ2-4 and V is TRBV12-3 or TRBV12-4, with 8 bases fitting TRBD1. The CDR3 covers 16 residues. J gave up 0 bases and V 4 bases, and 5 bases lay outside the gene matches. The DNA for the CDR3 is TGTGCCAGCAGTTCCGGACAGGGCCTAGCCAAAAACATTCAGTACTTC. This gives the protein CASSSGQGLAKNIQYF.

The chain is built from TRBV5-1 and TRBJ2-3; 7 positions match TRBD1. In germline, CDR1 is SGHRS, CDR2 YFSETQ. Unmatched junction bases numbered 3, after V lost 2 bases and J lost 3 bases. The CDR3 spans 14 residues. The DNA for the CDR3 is TGCGCCAGCAGCTTCGGACAGGTTACAGATACGCAGTATTTT. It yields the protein CASSFGQVTDTQYF.